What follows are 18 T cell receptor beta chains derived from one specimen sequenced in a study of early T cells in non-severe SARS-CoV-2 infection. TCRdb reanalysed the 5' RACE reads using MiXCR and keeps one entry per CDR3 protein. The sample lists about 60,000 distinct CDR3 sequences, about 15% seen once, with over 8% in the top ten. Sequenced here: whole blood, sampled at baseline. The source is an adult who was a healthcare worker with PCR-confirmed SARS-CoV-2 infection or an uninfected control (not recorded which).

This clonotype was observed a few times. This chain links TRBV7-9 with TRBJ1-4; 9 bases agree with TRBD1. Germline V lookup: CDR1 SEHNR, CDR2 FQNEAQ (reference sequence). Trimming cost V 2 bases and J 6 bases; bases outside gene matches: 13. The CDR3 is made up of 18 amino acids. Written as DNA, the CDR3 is TGTGCCAGCAGCTTATTTGGGACAGGGTACGGGTACGATGAAAAACTGTTTTTT. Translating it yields CASSLFGTGYGYDEKLFF.

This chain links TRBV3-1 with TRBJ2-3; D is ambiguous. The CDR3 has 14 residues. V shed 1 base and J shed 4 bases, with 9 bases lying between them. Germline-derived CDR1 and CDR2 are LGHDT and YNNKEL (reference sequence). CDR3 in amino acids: CASSQVYGSDTQYF. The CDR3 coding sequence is TGTGCCAGCAGCCAAGTTTACGGATCAGATACGCAGTATTTT.

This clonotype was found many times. The CDR3 protein is CASSIRTGEETQYF. In nucleotides, the CDR3 is TGTGCCAGCAGCATACGGACAGGGGAAGAGACCCAGTACTTC. J is TRBJ2-5 and V is TRBV21-1; TRBD1, the table's D call, lacks a check against the DNA. TRBV21-1 is annotated as a pseudogene. The CDR3 spans 14 residues.

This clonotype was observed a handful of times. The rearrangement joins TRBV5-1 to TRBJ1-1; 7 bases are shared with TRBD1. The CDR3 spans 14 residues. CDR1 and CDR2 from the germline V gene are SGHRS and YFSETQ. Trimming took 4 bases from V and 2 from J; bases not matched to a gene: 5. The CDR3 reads CASSGGQQNTEAFF. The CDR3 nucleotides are TGCGCCAGCAGCGGGGGACAGCAAAACACTGAAGCTTTCTTT. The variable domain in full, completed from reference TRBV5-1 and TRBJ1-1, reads KAGVTQTPRYLIKTRGQQVTLSCSPISGHRSVSWYQQTPGQGLQFLFEYFSETQRNKGNFPGRFSGRQFSNSRSEMNVSTLELGDSALYLCASSGGQQNTEAFFGQGTRLTVV.

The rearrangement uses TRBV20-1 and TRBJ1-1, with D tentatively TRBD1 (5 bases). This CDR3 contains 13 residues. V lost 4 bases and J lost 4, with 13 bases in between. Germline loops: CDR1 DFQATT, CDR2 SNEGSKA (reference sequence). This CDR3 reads CSANGGGVTEAFF. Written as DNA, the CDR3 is TGCAGTGCTAATGGGGGAGGGGTCACTGAAGCTTTCTTT.

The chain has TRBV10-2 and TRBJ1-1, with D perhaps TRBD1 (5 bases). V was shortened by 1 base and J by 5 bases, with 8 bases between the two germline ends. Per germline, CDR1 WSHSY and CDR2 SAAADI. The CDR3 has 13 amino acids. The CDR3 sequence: CASSEWGGTEAFF. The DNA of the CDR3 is TGCGCCAGCAGTGAGTGGGGGGGAACTGAAGCTTTCTTT.

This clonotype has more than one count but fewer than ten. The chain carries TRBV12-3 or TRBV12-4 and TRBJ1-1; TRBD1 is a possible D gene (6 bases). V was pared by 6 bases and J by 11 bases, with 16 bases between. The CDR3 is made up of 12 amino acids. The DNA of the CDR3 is TGTGCCAGCAGCCCTGAACAGGGAGGCGCTTTCTTT. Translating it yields CASSPEQGGAFF.

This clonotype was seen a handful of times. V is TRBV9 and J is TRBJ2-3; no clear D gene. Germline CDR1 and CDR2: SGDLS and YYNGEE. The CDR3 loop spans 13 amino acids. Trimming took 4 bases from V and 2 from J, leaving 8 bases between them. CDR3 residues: CASSPRTTDTQYF. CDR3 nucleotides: TGTGCCAGCAGCCCCCGGACCACAGATACGCAGTATTTT.

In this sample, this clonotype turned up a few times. CDR3 DNA: TGCGCCAGCAGTGAGCTTAGGCTAGATACCTACGAGCAGTACTTC. Amino acids: CASSELRLDTYEQYF. This chain uses TRBV10-2 with TRBJ2-7, with no clear D. V was shortened by 2 bases and J by 2 bases, with 13 bases between the two germline ends. Germline V gives CDR1 WSHSY, CDR2 SAAADI. The CDR3 is 15 residues long.

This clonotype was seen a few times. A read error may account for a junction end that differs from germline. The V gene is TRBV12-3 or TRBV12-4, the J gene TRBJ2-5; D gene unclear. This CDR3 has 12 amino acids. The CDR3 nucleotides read TGTGCCAGCAGCCTATCGACCGATCCCACCAACTTC. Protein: CASSLSTDPTNF.

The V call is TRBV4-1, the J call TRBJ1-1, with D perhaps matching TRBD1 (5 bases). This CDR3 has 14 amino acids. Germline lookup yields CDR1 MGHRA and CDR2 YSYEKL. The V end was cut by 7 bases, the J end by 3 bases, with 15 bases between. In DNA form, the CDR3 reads TGCGCCAGCACCTATGTCCAGGGTGACACTGAAGCTTTCTTT. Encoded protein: CASTYVQGDTEAFF.

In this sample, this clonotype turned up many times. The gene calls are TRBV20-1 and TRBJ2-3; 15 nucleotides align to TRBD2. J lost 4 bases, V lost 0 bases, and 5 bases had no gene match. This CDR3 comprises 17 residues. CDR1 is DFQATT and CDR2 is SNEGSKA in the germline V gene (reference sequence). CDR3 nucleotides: TGCAGTGCTAGAGACGGACTAGCGGGGGGGCGGTCAGATACGCAGTATTTT. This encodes CSARDGLAGGRSDTQYF.

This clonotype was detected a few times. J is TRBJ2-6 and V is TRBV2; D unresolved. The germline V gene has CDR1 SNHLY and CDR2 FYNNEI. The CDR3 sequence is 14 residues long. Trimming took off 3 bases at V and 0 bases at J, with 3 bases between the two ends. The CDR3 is CASSDDSGANVLTF. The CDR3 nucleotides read TGTGCCAGCAGTGATGACTCTGGGGCCAACGTCCTGACTTTC.

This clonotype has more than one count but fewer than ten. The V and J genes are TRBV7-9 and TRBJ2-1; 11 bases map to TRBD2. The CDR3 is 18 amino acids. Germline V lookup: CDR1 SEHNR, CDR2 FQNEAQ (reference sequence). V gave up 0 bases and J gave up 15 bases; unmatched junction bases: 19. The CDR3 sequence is CASSLADPGLAGGSLLFF. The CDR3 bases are TGTGCCAGCAGCTTAGCCGACCCAGGCCTAGCGGGGGGCTCTCTTCTGTTCTTC.

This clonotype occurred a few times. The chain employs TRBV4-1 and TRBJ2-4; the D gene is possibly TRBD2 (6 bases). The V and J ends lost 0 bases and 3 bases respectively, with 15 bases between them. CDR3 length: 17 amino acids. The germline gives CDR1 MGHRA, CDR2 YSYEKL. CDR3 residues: CASSQDVASERKNIQYF. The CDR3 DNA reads TGCGCCAGCAGCCAAGATGTGGCTAGCGAGCGCAAAAACATTCAGTACTTC.

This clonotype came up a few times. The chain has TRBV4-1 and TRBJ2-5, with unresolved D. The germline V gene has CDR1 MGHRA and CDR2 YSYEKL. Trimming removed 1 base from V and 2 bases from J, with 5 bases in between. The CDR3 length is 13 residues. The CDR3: CASSQVRQETQYF. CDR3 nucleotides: TGCGCCAGCAGCCAAGTCAGGCAAGAGACCCAGTACTTC.

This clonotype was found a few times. The CDR3 DNA sequence: TGTGCCAGCAGCTTAGTGGACGGGTTCTACGAGCAGTACTTC. This sequence encodes CASSLVDGFYEQYF. This chain joins TRBV5-5 and TRBJ2-7; D is unresolved. CDR1 and CDR2 from the germline V gene are SGHKS and YYEKEE (reference sequence). V lost 2 bases and J 3 bases, leaving 12 bases between the germline ends. The CDR3 length is 14 residues.

The CDR3: CASSSLAGGSDTQYF. CDR3 bases: TGTGCCAGCAGCTCTCTAGCGGGGGGATCAGATACGCAGTATTTT. The rearrangement links TRBV11-2 to TRBJ2-3; TRBD2 aligns across 11 bases. Germline loops: CDR1 SGHAT, CDR2 FQNNGV. Trimming took 4 bases from V and 4 from J; bases not matched to a gene: 4. The CDR3 covers 15 residues.